This entry features one T cell receptor beta chain sequence. Then a second PCR, running roughly 7 to 12 cycles, was carried out with a sample-barcoded 5' primer and a J-beta primer mix. Tags on each cDNA molecule came from a template-switch adaptor with 12 random nucleotides. Every sample gave at least 2.5 million paired-end reads containing CDR3. TCRdb ran MiXCR on the 5' RACE reads and lists one entry per CDR3 protein. The profile shows about 1 million distinct CDR3 sequences, roughly 45% of them singletons. Per sample, a minimum of 6 million PBMCs were isolated. This sample was taken from a study of blood T cells in healthy people across ages. Study in general: Per two T cells, about one barcoded beta molecule was captured through template switching.

V lost 2 bases, J lost 0 bases, and 8 bases lay in between. Per the germline V gene, CDR1 is DFQATT and CDR2 is SNEGSKA (reference sequence). The CDR3 is 13 residues long. The receptor's source is a woman aged 55-70 years in good health. The rearrangement joins TRBV20-1 to TRBJ2-7; no clear D gene. The sample consisted of blood. CDR3 region: CSARIIGSYEQYF. The CDR3 DNA sequence: TGCAGTGCTAGAATAATCGGCTCCTACGAGCAGTACTTC.